This T cell receptor beta chain was recorded in a study of blood T cell repertoires in COVID-19 (dated by TCRdb to the early 2020s). Study-level background: The collaborator samples originated in the United States, Italy and Spain and spanned the acute and convalescent phases of COVID-19. Where available, HLA class I and class II types were obtained from metadata supplied by the sample provider rather than from assay-based typing. The samples were drawn from two sources: the first 160 participants of the ongoing ImmuneRACE study, and 950 to 1,500 subjects contributed by 6 global collaborators. The repertoires were released in a freely available public database intended as a resource for research on the immune response to SARS-CoV-2. The material from the prospective study consisted of cDNA or gDNA derived from T cells, B-cell-depleted T cells, or PBMCs. The sample metadata nearly always contained a de-identified subject ID, COVID-19 status, age in years and sex. The dataset comprised deeply sampled blood TCRbeta repertoires from subjects exposed to, actively infected with, or recovered from COVID-19. Beyond this particular receptor, the publication reports: How much clinical and demographic metadata was included differed by source and by participant, and the metadata was provided uncurated.

TCRbeta CDR3 regions were amplified from genomic DNA by means of the immunoSEQ Assay, a bias-controlled multiplex PCR. In the original analysis: Within the assay, amplification of reference gene primers was used to estimate how many nucleated cells each sample contained. Sequence reads were collapsed and filtered to measure the absolute abundance of every unique TCRbeta CDR3 rearrangement. For each sample, productive Simpson clonality was calculated as the square root of Simpson's diversity index over productive rearrangements. TCRdb retrieved this table from immuneACCESS and kept in-frame rearrangements only. Not all clones are present; in checked studies, unresolved V genes account for under half, and no reason is known for the remainder. V and J calls and clone size are those listed in that table; D and trimming were worked out from the DNA. The sample table holds 150,000 to 200,000 clones, of which roughly four fifths were seen once. The ten largest clones take up roughly 11% of the sample.

Each collaborating institution followed its own protocols to collect whole blood in K2EDTA tubes. For TCRbeta analysis, collaborator samples were shipped as frozen whole blood, as isolated PBMCs, or as DNA extracted from either sample type. The CDR3 runs 16 amino acids, cysteine and phenylalanine included. The DNA shown is the 48-base CDR3, in frame from base 1. V loses 5 bases, J loses 0 bases, and the germline ends lie 14 bases apart. The germline V gene encodes CDR1 SGHAT and CDR2 FQNNGV. Notes on this clone: Its antigen remains undetermined. The sample holds no much larger clone one base away, and base qualities are not on file.

The specimen sequenced was peripheral blood. The rearrangement combines TRBV11-2 with TRBJ2-1, and the D gene may be TRBD1, 5 bases matching. This clonotype originated in a man aged 55 to 70 with active or convalescent COVID-19. CDR3 sequence: CASSPRADSSYNEQFF. In nucleotide form, the sequence is TGTGCCAGCAGCCCCAGGGCGGATAGCTCCTACAATGAGCAGTTCTTC.